The 27 T cell receptor beta chains reported below all come from one sample, sequenced in a study of regulatory T cells in long-lasting Graves disease. Researchers made TCR beta libraries by using iRepertoire HTBI primers and running Arm-PCR on CDR3 regions. TCRdb re-called the multiplex PCR reads through MiXCR, storing one row per CDR3 protein. The profile shows approximately 500,000 distinct CDR3 sequences, 20% to 25% of them singletons. Regarding time point: persistent/refractory GD, antithyroid drugs over 5 years with positive TRAb. TCR sequences were obtained from RNA taken from PBMCs. The material was peripheral blood mononuclear cells (PBMCs), obtained when the disease was refractory, from a patient treated with antithyroid drugs. These receptors were taken from a female donor with Graves disease.

There are many counts of this clonotype. The chain joins TRBV10-3 to TRBJ1-1; TRBD1 agrees at 10 bases. The length of the CDR3 is 13 residues. The V segment lost 11 bases and the J segment 5 bases; nucleotides outside the gene matches: 8. CDR1 ENHRY and CDR2 SYGVKD come from the germline V gene. DNA of the CDR3: TGTGCCGCTCAGGGACAGGGGAGAACTGAAGCTTTCTTT. Translated: CAAQGQGRTEAFF.

The chain employs TRBV10-3 and TRBJ2-7; D might be TRBD1 (6 bases). The CDR3 has 12 residues. Per the germline V gene, CDR1 is ENHRY and CDR2 is SYGVKD. V was shortened by 6 bases and J by 2 bases, with 8 bases between the two germline ends. The DNA for the CDR3 is TGTGCCATCAGCCCAGGGGCCTACGAGCAGTACTTC. It translates to CAISPGAYEQYF.

This clonotype was picked up a small number of times. The chain combines TRBV19 with TRBJ2-2, with D perhaps matching TRBD2 (5 bases). The ends were cut back, 3 bases at V and 1 base at J, with 15 bases in the middle. The CDR3 has 17 amino acids. CDR1 and CDR2 from the germline V gene are LNHDA and SQIVND (reference sequence). This CDR3 is CASSMPYEGRNTGELFF. The CDR3 coding sequence is TGTGCCAGTAGTATGCCCTACGAGGGAAGGAACACCGGGGAGCTGTTTTTT.

The sample holds a few counts of this clonotype. At one of its ends the junction is not consistent with the germline gene, which may arise from a read error. The V gene is TRBV6-1, the J gene TRBJ2-2, with D unclear. Germline V gives CDR1 MNHNS, CDR2 SASEGT. The CDR3 contains 13 residues. CDR3 in amino acids: CTSSRHSTGELFF. As DNA, the CDR3 is TGTACCAGCAGTCGCCACAGCACCGGGGAGCTGTTTTTT.

About this clonotype: One junction end does not reproduce the germline sequence, and a read error may be involved. The rearrangement links TRBV7-9 to TRBJ2-5; D might be TRBD1 or TRBD2, each matching 5 bases. Germline V gene sequence: CDR1 SEHNR, CDR2 FQNEAQ (reference sequence). This CDR3 is 13 amino acids long. The CDR3 protein is CTSSSRGDETQYF. CDR3 sequence (DNA): TGTACCAGCAGCTCGAGAGGGGATGAGACCCAGTACTTC.

This clonotype was detected only once. This chain joins TRBV5-1 and TRBJ2-5, with TRBD2 matching over 9 bases. The CDR3 sequence is 15 residues long. J gave up 3 bases and V 0 bases, and 3 bases lay outside the gene matches. Looked up from germline, CDR1 is SGHRS and CDR2 is YFSETQ. The DNA of the CDR3 is TGCGCCAGCAGCTTGGGGACTAGCGCAAAAGAGACCCAGTACTTC. As protein: CASSLGTSAKETQYF.

This clonotype was counted between two and nine times. The chain combines TRBV20-1 with TRBJ1-4; tentatively, D is TRBD1 (6 bases). With 6 bases removed from V and 4 bases from J, the gap between germline ends came to 15 bases. Germline V CDR1 and CDR2: DFQATT, SNEGSKA (reference sequence). The CDR3 contains 14 residues. CDR3 region: CSATKQGYNEKLFF. CDR3 in DNA: TGCAGTGCCACGAAACAGGGATATAATGAAAAACTGTTTTTT.

This clonotype showed up many times. The V call is TRBV24-1, the J call TRBJ1-5; TRBD1 matches 9 bases. Per the germline V gene, CDR1 is KGHDR and CDR2 is SFDVKD. Trimming removed 8 bases from V and 7 bases from J; junction bases left unmatched: 5. The CDR3 is 13 residues long. The chain's CDR3 is CATTTGGRQPQHF. CDR3 DNA sequence: TGTGCCACCACAACAGGGGGCCGGCAGCCCCAGCATTTT.

There are many counts of this clonotype. The chain has TRBV20-1 and TRBJ1-1; D remains unclear. The V end lost 0 bases, the J end lost 4 bases, and 9 bases lay between the germline ends. Germline V lookup: CDR1 DFQATT, CDR2 SNEGSKA (reference sequence). This CDR3 contains 13 residues. CDR3 sequence: CSARDLGSTEAFF. The CDR3 coding sequence is TGCAGTGCTAGAGATCTGGGGAGCACTGAAGCTTTCTTT.

A note on this clonotype: A read error may explain this, as a much larger clone is one base away. The gene calls are TRBV6-1 and TRBJ1-6; no reliable D call. This CDR3 region has 14 residues. Germline V gene sequence: CDR1 MNHNS, CDR2 SASEGT. The CDR3: CVSSLGLWNSPLHF. As DNA, the CDR3 is TGTGTCAGCAGCCTCGGACTTTGGAATTCACCCCTCCACTTT.

This clonotype showed up many times. The genes are TRBV28 and TRBJ2-7; TRBD1 matches 9 bases. The CDR3 length is 16 residues. Germline V lookup: CDR1 MDHEN, CDR2 SYDVKM. V trimming: 6 bases; J trimming: 1 base; junction bases outside the gene matches: 10. CDR3 in amino acids: CASSPPPGQGSYEQYF. DNA of the CDR3: TGTGCCAGCAGCCCTCCCCCGGGACAGGGATCCTACGAGCAGTACTTC.

This clonotype has ten or more counts. The chain has TRBV24-1 and TRBJ2-2, with D unclear. The CDR3 has 14 residues. The germline gives CDR1 KGHDR, CDR2 SFDVKD. V dropped 7 bases and J dropped 4 bases, with 12 bases sitting between them. The CDR3 DNA reads TGTGCCACCAGGGGCCAGGATTCCACCGGGGAGCTGTTTTTT. It encodes CATRGQDSTGELFF.

The genes are TRBV7-9 and TRBJ1-1, with TRBD1 identical over 8 bases. Germline V CDR1 and CDR2: SEHNR, FQNEAQ (reference sequence). This CDR3 contains 15 residues. V was pared by 5 bases and J by 3 bases, with 8 bases of the junction left unmatched. This CDR3 is CASSHHRGRDTEAFF. The DNA of the CDR3 is TGTGCCAGCAGCCATCACAGGGGGAGGGACACTGAAGCTTTCTTT.

This chain joins TRBV9 and TRBJ2-7; TRBD2 might be the D (6 bases). The CDR3 is made up of 13 amino acids. The germline CDR1 and CDR2 sequences are SGDLS and YYNGEE. V lost 0 bases and J lost 7, with 11 bases in between. The CDR3 region has the DNA TGTGCCAGCAGCGTAGGGGACTCAAGGGAGCAGTACTTC. Residues: CASSVGDSREQYF.

This clonotype occurred many times. This chain links TRBV24-1 with TRBJ2-2, with TRBD1 matching 7 bases. CDR3 length: 16 amino acids. Germline CDR1 KGHDR, CDR2 SFDVKD. V lost 9 bases to trimming and J lost 0 bases; unmatched junction nucleotides: 9. The DNA for the CDR3 is TGTGCCACCGAGAGGGGGACAGCCTCGAACACCGGGGAGCTGTTTTTT. It yields the protein CATERGTASNTGELFF.

The CDR3 region has the DNA TGCAGCGTTGATGACCAGGGTAATACAGGGGGCGAGTACTTC. This encodes CSVDDQGNTGGEYF. The chain combines TRBV29-1 with TRBJ2-7; 9 positions match TRBD1. The germline gives CDR1 SQVTM, CDR2 ANQGSEA. Losses at the gene ends were 3 bases for V and 11 bases for J; bases not matched to a gene: 14. The CDR3 has 14 amino acids.

As for this clonotype: This could be a read error, since a much larger clone is one nucleotide away. The chain recombines TRBV28 with TRBJ1-3; weak D call: TRBD1 (6 bases). This CDR3 spans 15 amino acids. The germline gives CDR1 MDHEN, CDR2 SYDVKM. The CDR3: CASSFRGTSGDTIYF. DNA for the CDR3: TGTGCCAGCAGCTTCAGGGGTACCTCTGGAGACACCATATATTTT.

This chain connects TRBV19 to TRBJ1-4; no clear D gene. V dropped 4 bases and J dropped 5 bases, with 11 bases sitting between them. There are 14 residues in the CDR3. In germline, CDR1 is LNHDA, CDR2 SQIVND (reference sequence). CDR3 bases: TGTGCCAGTAGTAGATCGCAGGCAAATGAAAAACTGTTTTTT. It yields the protein CASSRSQANEKLFF.

This clonotype was picked up many times. V and J are TRBV5-1 and TRBJ1-5, with D hard to call. V lost 4 bases and J 3 bases, leaving 17 bases between the germline ends. The V gene's germline CDR1 is SGHRS and CDR2 YFSETQ. CDR3 length: 16 residues. The CDR3 region is CASSPDPIGDNQPQHF. CDR3 coding DNA: TGCGCCAGCAGCCCGGACCCGATCGGGGACAATCAGCCCCAGCATTTT.

This clonotype was seen many times. The CDR3 DNA is TGTGCCAGCAGCCGTGAAAGGACCTACGAGCAGTACTTC. Translating gives CASSRERTYEQYF. This chain links TRBV11-2 with TRBJ2-7, with D unclear. V lost 5 bases and J lost 2, with 10 bases in between. Looked up from germline, CDR1 is SGHAT and CDR2 is FQNNGV. The CDR3 loop spans 13 amino acids. Filled out from reference TRBV11-2 and TRBJ2-7, the complete variable domain reads EAGVAQSPRYKIIEKRQSVAFWCNPISGHATLYWYQQILGQGPKLLIQFQNNGVVDDSQLPKDRFSAERLKGVDSTLKIQPAKLEDSAVYLCASSRERTYEQYFGPGTRLTVT.

This clonotype was recorded a few times. This chain links TRBV7-9 with TRBJ2-7, with no clear D. Germline values: CDR1 SEHNR, CDR2 FQNEAQ (reference sequence). The CDR3 has 11 residues. V was clipped by 5 bases and J by 5 bases, with 7 bases between them. The chain's CDR3 is CASSVGNEQYF. In DNA, the CDR3 is TGTGCCAGCAGCGTTGGAAACGAGCAGTACTTC.

The CDR3 DNA reads as TGTGCCAGCAGCCTATCCATATCAGGGGGGGCTGAAGCTTTCTTT. As protein: CASSLSISGGAEAFF. The chain is built from TRBV7-2 and TRBJ1-1; TRBD1 matches at 7 bases. Germline CDR1 and CDR2: SGHTA and FQGNSA. V dropped 5 bases and J dropped 6; count of bases not matched to a gene: 12. The CDR3 is 15 amino acids.

The V call is TRBV6-1, the J call TRBJ2-7; 10 bases map to TRBD1. The germline gives CDR1 MNHNS, CDR2 SASEGT. J lost 3 bases, V lost 5 bases, and 4 bases had no gene match. The CDR3 has 14 residues. CDR3 in DNA: TGTGCCAGCAGTAAGACAGGGGGCAACTACGAGCAGTACTTC. This encodes CASSKTGGNYEQYF.

This clonotype was recorded a few times. The chain couples TRBV7-2 to TRBJ2-2, with 7 bases identical to TRBD2. There are 16 residues in the CDR3. CDR1 and CDR2 (germline): SGHTA, FQGNSA. V gave up 5 bases and J gave up 6 bases; unmatched junction bases: 12. Written as DNA, the CDR3 is TGTGCCAGCAGCGAAAGGGACTACCCCCGGGCCGGGGAGCTGTTTTTT. As protein: CASSERDYPRAGELFF.

V usage is TRBV15 and J usage is TRBJ2-7; 12 nucleotides match TRBD2. The CDR3 contains 18 residues. V trimming: 0 bases; J trimming: 5 bases; junction bases outside the gene matches: 11. Germline V gene data show CDR1 as LNHNV and CDR2 as YYDKDF (reference sequence). Written as DNA, the CDR3 is TGTGCCACCAGCAGAGATCCGGGGCTAGCGGGAGGGCTCAACGAGCAGTACTTC. Protein: CATSRDPGLAGGLNEQYF.

In this sample, this clonotype turned up a few times. The chain has TRBV18 and TRBJ2-5; D is possibly TRBD2 (5 bases). V was cut by 9 bases and J by 1 base, with 15 bases left in between. There are 14 residues in the CDR3. From germline, CDR1 is KGHSH and CDR2 LQKENI. This CDR3 reads CASKKRGLQETQYF. As DNA, the CDR3 is TGTGCCAGTAAAAAACGAGGGCTCCAAGAGACCCAGTACTTC. Combining the CDR3 with reference TRBV18 and TRBJ2-5 gives the whole variable domain NAGVMQNPRHLVRRRGQEARLRCSPMKGHSHVYWYRQLPEEGLKFMVYLQKENIIDESGMPKERFSAEFPKEGPSILRIQQVVRGDSAAYFCASKKRGLQETQYFGPGTRLLVL.

This clonotype has just a few counts. This may arise from a read error, as a much more abundant clone is one base away. This chain links TRBV28 with TRBJ2-2; D gene ambiguous. The CDR3 covers 11 residues. Germline V gene sequence: CDR1 MDHEN, CDR2 SYDVKM. CDR3 in DNA: TGTGCCAGCAGTTCCACCGAGGAGCTGTTTTTT. Translated, it gives CASSSTEELFF. The full variable domain, completed using reference TRBV28 and TRBJ2-2, is DVKVTQSSRYLVKRTGEKVFLECVQDMDHENMFWYRQDPGLGLRLIYFSYDVKMKEKGDIPEGYSVSREKKERFSLILESASTNQTSMYLCASSSTEELFFGEGSRLTVL.